This T cell receptor beta chain comes out of a study of blood T cell repertoires in COVID-19. Study-level information: The samples span acute and convalescent COVID-19 from the United States, Italy and Spain. Nucleic acid was either cDNA or gDNA, and it came from T cells, B-cell-depleted T cells, or PBMCs.

Original methodology: Estimation of nucleated cell counts was performed using reference gene primer amplification. Clones were read by immunoSEQ multiplex PCR, and TCRdb kept only the in-frame ones, dropping some. The V and J calls and clone size are taken from that table; D and trimming were inferred from the DNA. Seen here are approximately 170,000 clones, about four fifths observed once, and the top ten hold roughly a tenth. This CDR3 has 13 residues. Trimming removed 1 base from V and 9 bases from J, with 10 bases in between. Germline V CDR1 and CDR2: SGHNT, YENEEA. This chain uses TRBV11-3 with TRBJ2-1, with D maybe TRBD2 (5 bases). The sequenced sample was peripheral blood. The receptor comes from a woman older than 75 with active or convalescent COVID-19. CDR3 sequence reads: CASSLVRGSEQFF. The CDR3 DNA is TGTGCCAGCAGCTTAGTCCGGGGTTCTGAGCAGTTCTTC.